This TCR beta chain derives from a study of CD8 T cells in cerebrospinal fluid in Alzheimer's disease (dated by TCRdb to 2020 to 2021). About the full investigation: The study used two single-cell methods, plate-based nested PCR sequencing and droplet-based sequencing, to evaluate clonal expansion of CSF T cells. The study tested whether clonally expanded T cells were present in cerebrospinal fluid from healthy elderly individuals and from patients with neurodegenerative disease. The droplet-based CSF comparison of patients and controls included roughly nine healthy controls (approximately 11,000 cells) and roughly nine patients with MCI or Alzheimer's disease (just over 10,000 cells). A total of 24 samples were covered by the CSF gene-expression analysis, which included Parkinson's disease patients.

No count is logged; frequency rates this clonotype as medium-sized (0.01 to 0.1%). Its binding antigen is unknown. Reading from cysteine to phenylalanine, the CDR3 counts 12 amino acids. The coding DNA is unavailable. Via the germline V gene, CDR1 is ENHRY and CDR2 SYGVKD. The study at large found these results: Only samples with detectable clones (approximately eleven healthy, 5 MCI, 5 AD, 6 PD) were included in the overall clonality comparison. Finding EBV-specific TCRs in CSF, the authors cautioned, does not establish a causal link between EBV and Alzheimer's disease. A higher percentage of TCRs was made up by the largest CSF clone in patients with MCI or Alzheimer's disease than in controls. When data were pooled, most of the 6 Alzheimer's patients but only 1 of 10 healthy subjects had a highly expanded clone, defined as at least 3% of TCRs. The EBV-specific clones were neither the most highly expanded clones nor enriched among patients.

Receptor amplification or capture employed 10x single-cell sequencing. CSF cells were profiled with 10X Genomics single-cell V(D)J and 5' gene-expression libraries. An Illumina NextSeq550 was used to sequence the CSF single-cell TCR libraries. The paper's data handling went like this. V(D)J reads were aligned to the vdj-GRCh38 alts ensemble 2.0.0 reference and were analysed with the Cell Ranger vdj pipeline. Cell barcodes sharing the same set of productive CDR3 nucleotide sequences were defined as clonotypes. To link clonality with transcriptional profiles, clonotype information was added to the Seurat v3.0 gene-expression metadata. Any CSF cell with more than 1,800 genes, more than 7,500 UMIs or more than 10% mitochondrial reads was removed. CDR3-beta sequences were compared against VDJdb to identify TCRs with known antigen specificity. Network analysis of clone sharing used the R package qgraph and included only TCRs with complete alpha and beta chains. After reprocessing by TCRdb, each CDR3 protein sequence is one entry, and no DNA is given. TCRdb, not the authors, supplied the V and J calls. The table kept for this sample lists some 1,500 distinct CDR3 sequences. Jointly, the top ten make up 15% to 20% of the sample.

All participants were free of acute infectious disease and in good physical condition. Neurodegeneration in patients was confirmed using biomarkers including neurofilament, amyloid-beta and tau. Live CSF cells for droplet-based sequencing were sorted with a live/dead marker. CSF was obtained by lumbar puncture, and immune cells were pelleted by centrifugation at 300g. CSF samples were checked for red blood cells, and any sample contaminated with blood was excluded. CSF cells were cryopreserved in freezing medium, frozen overnight at -80 degrees C, and subsequently stored in liquid nitrogen. Before analysis, CSF samples were kept in storage for less than six months.

Sequencing was performed on cerebrospinal fluid. The sequence joins TRBV10-3 to TRBJ2-7; the TCRdb D gene call, TRBD1, has no DNA to confirm it. The origin of this receptor is a human donor with mild cognitive impairment. The CDR3 is CAISGQGWEQYF.